The 10 T cell receptor beta chains below all came from one sample that was sequenced in a study. TCRdb fed the 5' RACE reads into MiXCR, producing one record per CDR3 protein. The sample gives some 32,000 distinct CDR3 sequences, 25% to 30% of which show up once; under 3% is in the top ten. Treg sorting used a CD4+CD25+CD127-/low gate. Sequencing was performed on tumor-infiltrating Tregs sorted from the breast tumor. The receptors derive from a female donor with breast cancer.

Notes on this clonotype: With a much larger clone just one base away, this may be a read error. The rearrangement uses TRBV12-3 or TRBV12-4 and TRBJ1-4, with D tentatively TRBD1 (6 bases). This CDR3 has 13 residues. CDR3 DNA sequence: TGTGCCAGCTGGGTGCAGGGACATGAAAAACCGTTTTTT. Translating gives CASWVQGHEKPFF.

In its sample, this clonotype was seen many times. J is TRBJ2-7 and V is TRBV10-3, with 13 bases fitting TRBD2. Germline assignment: CDR1 ENHRY and CDR2 SYGVKD. Trimming cost V 6 bases and J 2 bases; bases outside gene matches: 1. The CDR3 contains 14 residues. CDR3 sequence: CAISGLAGAYEQYF. The DNA for the CDR3 is TGTGCCATCAGCGGACTAGCGGGAGCCTACGAGCAGTACTTC.

There are a few counts of this clonotype. The DNA for the CDR3 is TGTGCCAGCAGCCAAGATGGGACTCAGCCCCAGCATTTT. The encoded protein is CASSQDGTQPQHF. This sequence joins TRBV3-1 and TRBJ1-5, with a possible D match to TRBD1 (5 bases). V lost 0 bases to trimming and J lost 6 bases, with 6 bases between them. There are 13 residues in the CDR3. CDR1 is LGHDT and CDR2 is YNNKEL in the germline V gene (reference sequence).

The table lists this clonotype with a count of one. The chain links TRBV9 to TRBJ2-5; D is ambiguous. There are 13 residues in the CDR3. Trimming pared 0 bases from V and 0 bases from J, leaving 3 bases between. Germline V gene data show CDR1 as SGDLS and CDR2 as YYNGEE. The CDR3 spells CASSVGYQETQYF. The CDR3 nucleotides read TGTGCCAGCAGCGTAGGGTACCAAGAGACCCAGTACTTC.

The sample holds many counts of this clonotype. This chain connects TRBV7-6 to TRBJ2-1; 15 bases are a match to TRBD2. The V gene's germline CDR1 is SGHVS and CDR2 FNYEAQ. The CDR3 spans 19 residues. With 5 bases clipped from V and 1 base from J, the junction kept 9 bases outside the gene matches. DNA for the CDR3: TGTGCCAGCAGCGTAGGGGGACTAGCGGGAGGTCCTTCCTACAATGAGCAGTTCTTC. Protein product: CASSVGGLAGGPSYNEQFF. Full variable domain (outside the CDR3, taken from reference TRBV7-6 and TRBJ2-1): GAGVSQSPRYKVTKRGQDVALRCDPISGHVSLYWYRQALGQGPEFLTYFNYEAQQDKSGLPNDRFSAERPEGSISTLTIQRTEQRDSAMYRCASSVGGLAGGPSYNEQFFGPGTRLTVL.

The chain couples TRBV25-1 to TRBJ1-5, with 7 bases matching TRBD1. Trimming cost V 5 bases and J 12 bases; bases outside gene matches: 13. The CDR3 loop spans 14 amino acids. Germline V gives CDR1 MGHDK, CDR2 SYGVNS. The CDR3 region is CASSPGTADQVQHF. The CDR3 nucleotides are TGTGCCAGCAGTCCCGGGACAGCCGATCAGGTCCAGCATTTT.

The sample holds one count of this clonotype. The junction and the germline gene differ at one end; a read error may be behind it. The chain carries TRBV24-1 and TRBJ1-2; tentatively, D is TRBD1 (5 bases). The V gene's germline CDR1 is KGHDR and CDR2 SFDVKD. CDR3 length equals 17 residues. In DNA form, the CDR3 reads TGTGCCACCGGTGACTCCGCGGGGTCAGGGCGCAACTATGGCTACACCTTC. Translating gives CATGDSAGSGRNYGYTF.

This clonotype has at least ten counts. The CDR3 is CATSRDLGQYSGNTIYF. CDR3 nucleotide sequence: TGTGCCACCAGCAGAGATCTGGGACAGTACTCTGGAAACACCATATATTTT. The chain recombines TRBV15 with TRBJ1-3; 7 bases match TRBD1. V lost 0 bases, J lost 0 bases, and 5 bases stayed unmatched. The germline CDR1 and CDR2 sequences are LNHNV and YYDKDF (reference sequence). This CDR3 spans 17 amino acids.

This clonotype has a handful of counts. The gene calls are TRBV5-1 and TRBJ2-5; D may be TRBD2 (6 bases). There are 15 residues in the CDR3. From germline, CDR1 is SGHRS and CDR2 YFSETQ. Trimming took 0 bases from V and 5 from J, leaving 14 bases between them. For the CDR3, the DNA is TGCGCCAGCAGCTTGGATCAGGGCGCGGGGGAGACCCAGTACTTC. It translates to CASSLDQGAGETQYF.

The chain combines TRBV28 with TRBJ2-5, with D unresolved. The V gene's germline CDR1 is MDHEN and CDR2 SYDVKM. V was pared by 4 bases and J by 3 bases, with 15 bases between. This CDR3 contains 15 residues. The CDR3 region has the DNA TGTGCCAGCAGTTCCCGCTTGTGGGGTGAAGAGACCCAGTACTTC. Its protein product is CASSSRLWGEETQYF.